This TCR beta chain was captured in a study of identical twins' blood T cells. This clonotype has at least ten counts. TCRdb re-analysed the 5' RACE reads in MiXCR, keeping a single row per CDR3 protein. The sample holds roughly 340,000 distinct CDR3 sequences, about 28% seen once. This CDR3 spans 15 amino acids. CDR1 and CDR2 (germline): LGHNA, YSLEER. The ends were cut back, 0 bases at V and 5 bases at J, with 11 bases in the middle. Input material: PBMCs. The chain uses TRBV4-3 and TRBJ1-5, with no clear D. The receptor comes from a woman aged 18-49 years in good health. This chain's CDR3 is CASSQEFTFYQPQHF. DNA of the CDR3: TGCGCCAGCAGCCAAGAATTCACCTTTTATCAGCCCCAGCATTTT.